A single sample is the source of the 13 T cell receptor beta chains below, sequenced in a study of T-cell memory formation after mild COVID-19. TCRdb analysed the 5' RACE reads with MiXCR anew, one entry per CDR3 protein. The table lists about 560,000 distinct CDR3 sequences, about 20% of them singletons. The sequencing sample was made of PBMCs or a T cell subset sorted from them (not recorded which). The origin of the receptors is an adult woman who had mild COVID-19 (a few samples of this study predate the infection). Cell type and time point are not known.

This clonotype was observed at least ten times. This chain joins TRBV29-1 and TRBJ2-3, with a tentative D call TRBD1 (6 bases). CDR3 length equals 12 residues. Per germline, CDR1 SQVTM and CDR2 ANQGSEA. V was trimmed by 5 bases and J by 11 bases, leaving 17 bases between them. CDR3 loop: CSVRFGDIGQYF. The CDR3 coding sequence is TGCAGCGTTCGATTCGGGGACATCGGGCAGTATTTT.

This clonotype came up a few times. The CDR3 DNA sequence: TGCGCCAGCAGCTTGGACGGCAGGGTAGGTCCCCAGCATTTT. Translation gives CASSLDGRVGPQHF. This chain links TRBV5-1 with TRBJ1-5; a weak D match, TRBD1 (5 bases). Germline V gene lookup returns CDR1 SGHRS and CDR2 YFSETQ. The CDR3 is 14 amino acids. V gave up 0 bases and J gave up 10 bases, with 14 bases separating them.

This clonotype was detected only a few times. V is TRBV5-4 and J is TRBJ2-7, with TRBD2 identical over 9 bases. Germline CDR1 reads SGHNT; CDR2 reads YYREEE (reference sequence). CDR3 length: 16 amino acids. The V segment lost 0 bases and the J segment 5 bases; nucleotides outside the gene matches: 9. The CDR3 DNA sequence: TGTGCCAGCAGCTTGGGGACTAGCGTGGGTCTCGACGAGCAGTACTTC. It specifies CASSLGTSVGLDEQYF.

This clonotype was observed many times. CDR3 amino acids: CASSPLLMAEKLFF. CDR3 nucleotides: TGTGCCAGCAGTCCCCTGTTGATGGCGGAAAAACTGTTTTTT. This chain links TRBV27 with TRBJ1-4; D is uncertain. The germline V gene has CDR1 MNHEY and CDR2 SMNVEV (reference sequence). The length of the CDR3 is 14 residues. V lost 5 bases and J 8 bases, leaving 15 bases between the germline ends.

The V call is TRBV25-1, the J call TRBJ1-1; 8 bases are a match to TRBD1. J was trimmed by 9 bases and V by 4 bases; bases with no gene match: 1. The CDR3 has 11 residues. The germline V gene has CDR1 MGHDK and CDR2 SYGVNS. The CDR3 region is CASSGTGQAFF. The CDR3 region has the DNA TGTGCCAGCAGTGGGACAGGGCAAGCTTTCTTT.

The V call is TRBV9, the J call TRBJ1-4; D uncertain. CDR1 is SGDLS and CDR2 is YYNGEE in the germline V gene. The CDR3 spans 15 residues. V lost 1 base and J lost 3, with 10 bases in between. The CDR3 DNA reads TGTGCCAGCAGCGTACAGAACGGACCTAATGAAAAACTGTTTTTT. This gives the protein CASSVQNGPNEKLFF. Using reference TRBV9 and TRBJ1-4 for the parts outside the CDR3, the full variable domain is DSGVTQTPKHLITATGQRVTLRCSPRSGDLSVYWYQQSLDQGLQFLIQYYNGEERAKGNILERFSAQQFPDLHSELNLSSLELGDSALYFCASSVQNGPNEKLFFGSGTQLSVL.

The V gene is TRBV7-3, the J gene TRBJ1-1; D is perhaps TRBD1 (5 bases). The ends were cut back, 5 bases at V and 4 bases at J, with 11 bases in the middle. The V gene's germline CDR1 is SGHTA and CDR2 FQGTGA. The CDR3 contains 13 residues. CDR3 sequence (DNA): TGTGCCAGCAGCAAAAGGGACGGCACTGAAGCTTTCTTT. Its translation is CASSKRDGTEAFF.

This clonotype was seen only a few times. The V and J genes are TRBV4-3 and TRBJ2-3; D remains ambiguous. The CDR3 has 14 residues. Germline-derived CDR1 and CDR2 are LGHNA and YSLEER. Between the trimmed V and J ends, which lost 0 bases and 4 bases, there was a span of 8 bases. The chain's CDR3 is CASSQDLPADTQYF. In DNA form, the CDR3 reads TGCGCCAGCAGCCAAGATCTTCCGGCAGATACGCAGTATTTT.

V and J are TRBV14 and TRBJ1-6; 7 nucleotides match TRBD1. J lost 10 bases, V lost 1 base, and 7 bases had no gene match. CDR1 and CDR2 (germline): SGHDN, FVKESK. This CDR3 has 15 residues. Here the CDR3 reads CASSQGGTANSPLHF. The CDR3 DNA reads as TGTGCCAGCAGCCAAGGTGGGACAGCAAACTCACCCCTCCACTTT.

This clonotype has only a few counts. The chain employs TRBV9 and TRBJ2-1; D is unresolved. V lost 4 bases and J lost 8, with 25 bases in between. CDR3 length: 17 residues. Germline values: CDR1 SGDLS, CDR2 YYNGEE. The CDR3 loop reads CASSPHSMGNTPHEQFF. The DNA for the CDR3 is TGTGCCAGCAGCCCCCATTCTATGGGAAATACCCCCCATGAGCAGTTCTTC.

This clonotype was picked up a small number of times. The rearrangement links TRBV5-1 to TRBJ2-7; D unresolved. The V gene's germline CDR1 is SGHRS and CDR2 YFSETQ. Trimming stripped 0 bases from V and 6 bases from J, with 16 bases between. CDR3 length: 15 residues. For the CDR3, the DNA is TGCGCCAGCAGCTTGGACGGTCAACCGTCCGCCGAGCAGTACTTC. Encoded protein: CASSLDGQPSAEQYF.

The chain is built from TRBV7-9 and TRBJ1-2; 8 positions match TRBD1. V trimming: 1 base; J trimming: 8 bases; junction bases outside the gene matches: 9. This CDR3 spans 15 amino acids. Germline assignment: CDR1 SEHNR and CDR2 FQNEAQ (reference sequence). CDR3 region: CASSLELVRGRGYTF. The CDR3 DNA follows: TGTGCCAGCAGCTTAGAACTGGTCAGGGGGCGCGGCTACACCTTC.

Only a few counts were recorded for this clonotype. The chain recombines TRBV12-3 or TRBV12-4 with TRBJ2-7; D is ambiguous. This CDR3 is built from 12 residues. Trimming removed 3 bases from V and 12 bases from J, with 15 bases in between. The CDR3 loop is CASSLGPATRYF. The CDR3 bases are TGTGCCAGCAGTTTGGGTCCAGCTACTCGGTACTTC.